A selection of T cell receptor beta chains follows, all from one sample in a study of blood T cell repertoires in COVID-19. Assay used: immunoSEQ multiplex PCR; TCRdb lists only in-frame clones, some missing. This table has 270,000 or so clones, over 75% appearing once. Sequencing used peripheral blood. The origin of the receptors is a human donor in a cohort sampled during active COVID-19. The CDR3 runs from the conserved cysteine through the conserved F or W. The order of the fields is J gene, D gene, clone size, V gene, CDR3 protein, CDR3 DNA. The D gene is left open where the match is weak. Clone size is shown for a subset of rows, as once, few, many or a class of expanded clone.

J gene: TRBJ1-2
D gene: NA
clone size: NA
V gene: TRBV9
CDR3 protein: CASSAGRRNYGYTF
CDR3 DNA: TGTGCCAGCAGCGCGGGAAGAAGAAACTATGGCTACACCTTC

J gene: TRBJ2-3
D gene: NA
clone size: NA
V gene: TRBV10-3
CDR3 protein: CAITGEVSAPPYF
CDR3 DNA: TGTGCCATCACCGGAGAGGTGTCAGCACCGCCGTATTTT

J gene: TRBJ1-1
D gene: TRBD1
clone size: NA
V gene: TRBV10-3
CDR3 protein: CATGTGDLKTEAFF
CDR3 DNA: TGTGCCACAGGGACAGGGGATTTAAAAACTGAAGCTTTCTTT

J gene: TRBJ2-7
D gene: TRBD2
clone size: once
V gene: TRBV2
CDR3 protein: CASSVFTSGSNEQYF
CDR3 DNA: TGTGCCAGCAGTGTGTTTACTAGCGGGAGTAACGAGCAGTACTTC

J gene: TRBJ1-5
D gene: NA
clone size: once
V gene: TRBV10-2
CDR3 protein: CASSEEGSYQPQHF
CDR3 DNA: TGCGCCAGCAGTGAGGAGGGTTCTTATCAGCCCCAGCATTTT

J gene: TRBJ2-1
D gene: TRBD2
clone size: NA
V gene: TRBV19
CDR3 protein: CASTRTSGRTFNEQFF
CDR3 DNA: TGTGCCAGTACTAGGACTAGCGGGCGCACGTTCAATGAGCAGTTCTTC

J gene: TRBJ1-1
D gene: TRBD1
clone size: NA
V gene: TRBV7-9
CDR3 protein: CASSFTGTGAARAFF
CDR3 DNA: TGTGCCAGCAGCTTTACCGGGACAGGGGCCGCCCGAGCTTTCTTT

J gene: TRBJ2-4
D gene: NA
clone size: once
V gene: TRBV18
CDR3 protein: CASSPGRAAKNIQYF
CDR3 DNA: TGTGCCAGCTCACCAGGCAGGGCGGCCAAAAACATTCAGTACTTC

J gene: TRBJ2-3
D gene: TRBD2
clone size: NA
V gene: TRBV3-1/TRBV3-2
CDR3 protein: CASSQFAGEADTQYF
CDR3 DNA: TGTGCCAGCAGCCAATTTGCGGGAGAGGCAGATACGCAGTATTTT

J gene: TRBJ1-2
D gene: NA
clone size: NA
V gene: TRBV6-5
CDR3 protein: CASSPRGAYGYTF
CDR3 DNA: TGTGCCAGCAGTCCTCGGGGGGCCTATGGCTACACCTTC

J gene: TRBJ2-2
D gene: NA
clone size: NA
V gene: TRBV19
CDR3 protein: CATLSEGNTGELFF
CDR3 DNA: TGTGCCACACTTTCGGAGGGTAACACCGGGGAGCTGTTTTTT

J gene: TRBJ2-3
D gene: NA
clone size: NA
V gene: TRBV7-2
CDR3 protein: CASSLGSTDTQYF
CDR3 DNA: TGTGCCAGCAGCTTAGGGAGTACAGATACGCAGTATTTT

J gene: TRBJ2-1
D gene: NA
clone size: NA
V gene: TRBV7-9
CDR3 protein: CASSLLSLHEQFF
CDR3 DNA: TGTGCCAGCAGCCTCCTTAGTCTACATGAGCAGTTCTTC

J gene: TRBJ1-1
D gene: TRBD1
clone size: NA
V gene: TRBV7-6
CDR3 protein: CASSRRQGATTEAFF
CDR3 DNA: TGTGCCAGCAGCAGAAGACAGGGGGCGACCACTGAAGCTTTCTTT